This TCR beta chain derives from a study of T cells and Merkel cell carcinoma outcomes. Study-wide results and caveats: In Merkel cell carcinoma, repertoire and T-cell density reportedly predicted outcomes.

This CDR3 is 16 amino acids long. CDR1 and CDR2 from the germline V gene are SEHNR and FQNEAQ (reference sequence). V gave up 1 base and J gave up 2 bases, with 13 bases separating them. With regard to this clone: Its antigen is unknown.

Sequencing was performed with immunoSEQ multiplex PCR; in TCRdb, only in-frame clones are kept and a portion is missing. The table includes about 9,200 clones, 84% detected once. This chain joins TRBV7-9 and TRBJ2-3; weak D call: TRBD1 (5 bases). The material sequenced was tumor tissue from Merkel cell carcinoma. The clonotype comes from a human donor with Merkel cell carcinoma. The CDR3 sequence: CASSLDQGRITDTQYF. Here the CDR3 DNA reads TGTGCCAGCAGCTTAGATCAGGGCAGGATCACAGATACGCAGTATTTT. The whole variable domain, filled in from reference TRBV7-9 and TRBJ2-3, reads DTGVSQNPRHKITKRGQNVTFRCDPISEHNRLYWYRQTLGQGPEFLTYFQNEAQLEKSRLLSDRFSAERPKGSFSTLEIQRTEQGDSAMYLCASSLDQGRITDTQYFGPGTRLTVL.